A selection of T cell receptor beta chains follows, all from one sample in a study of blood T cells in healthy people across ages. TCRdb redid the calling of the 5' RACE reads with MiXCR, one entry per CDR3 protein. The data hold 700,000 to 1,000,000 distinct CDR3 sequences, with around 42% observed a single time. The sample consisted of blood. Receptor source: a man in his sixties in good health. The conserved cysteine and the conserved F or W are not part of the CDR3 here.

j_call | v_call | cdr3_aa
TRBJ2-3 | TRBV11-2 | ASSPPTGDYTDTQY
TRBJ2-5 | TRBV5-1 | ASSLIDGGAKTQY
TRBJ2-3 | TRBV7-2 | ASSSFYGGAGDTQY
TRBJ2-1 | TRBV6-6 | ASSYSYQGGHNEQF
NA | TRBV20-1 | SASVGGEQY
TRBJ2-5 | TRBV5-1 | ASSLDGTGALDEQY
TRBJ2-1 | TRBV20-1 | SARSGVEQF
TRBJ1-4 | TRBV4-1 | ASSARNRDRDEKLF
TRBJ2-7 | TRBV20-1 | SARDLAGASYEQY
TRBJ2-7 | TRBV16 | ASSQRTGGTYEQY
TRBJ2-1 | TRBV29-1 | SVGTGVSEQF
TRBJ2-7 | TRBV18 | ASSPPGQGRYKQY
TRBJ2-1 | TRBV15 | ATSSSRGGEQF
TRBJ1-6 | TRBV7-9 | ASSSDLFSPLH
TRBJ2-1 | TRBV4-3 | ASSLTRVDEQF
TRBJ2-7 | TRBV7-9 | ASSPAVSYEQY